The entry below describes one T cell receptor (beta chain). Libraries were prepared by immunoSEQ multiplex PCR; TCRdb keeps only in-frame clonotypes and omits some of them. The sample has about 150,000 clones, roughly 90% seen once. With 9 bases removed from V and 6 bases from J, the gap between germline ends came to 19 bases. This CDR3 region has 14 residues. Germline loops: CDR1 SGHVS, CDR2 FQNEAQ. This record comes from a study of blood T cell repertoires in COVID-19. The V and J genes are TRBV7-8 and TRBJ2-3, with a weak D call TRBD2 (6 bases). The sequence came from a human donor in a cohort sampled during active COVID-19. The sequencing input was peripheral blood. CDR3 sequence (DNA): TGTGCCAGTGGATTAGCGGCCCGGAGGGATACGCAGTATTTT. Translated: CASGLAARRDTQYF.